This TCR beta chain appears in the sequencing data of a study of Ad26.COV2.S vaccination and SARS-CoV-2 variants. Overall study findings and caveats: CD8+ and CD4+ T cells specific for spike reportedly responded with substantial breadth after vaccination. The study found higher spike-specific TCR breadth in vaccine than placebo recipients.

This clone appeared a few times. Its antigen is unknown. This CDR3 region has 17 residues. V was shortened by 0 bases and J by 4 bases, with 18 bases between the two germline ends. The data were produced by immunoSEQ multiplex PCR, yet TCRdb's version contains in-frame clones alone and is incomplete. The sample has about 180,000 clones; around 90% are singletons. The rearrangement links TRBV23-1 to TRBJ2-5; D unresolved. TRBV23-1 is reported as an ORF; its role is uncertain. The sequence came from a human donor who had recovered from COVID-19. The starting material was peripheral blood, obtained after recovery from COVID-19. The CDR3 nucleotides read TGCGCCAGCAGTCAATCGAGAAAGGCGGAGAAAGGAGAGACCCAGTACTTC. As protein: CASSQSRKAEKGETQYF.